This is a list of T cell receptor beta chains from one sample in a study of T cell changes during pregnancy in multiple sclerosis. The assay was immunoSEQ multiplex PCR, and TCRdb's table has in-frame clones only and misses some. The sample carries some 80,000 clones, about 96% recorded once. This specimen was peripheral blood, taken in the second trimester of pregnancy. Receptors originate from a female donor with multiple sclerosis, enrolled in a pregnancy study. Each CDR3 is given with its conserved first and last residue. D genes are given only for firm matches. Only some rows state a clone size, as once, few, many or a class for expanded clones.

clone size	V gene	D gene	J gene	CDR3 DNA	CDR3 protein
once	TRBV12-2	.	TRBJ1-1	TGTGCAAGTCGCTTAGATGGGAGGATGAACACTGAAGCTTTCTTT	CASRLDGRMNTEAFF
.	TRBV7-2	TRBD2	TRBJ2-7	TGTGCCAGCAGCCCCCGGGGAGCGGGAATCTACGAGCAGTACTTC	CASSPRGAGIYEQYF
.	TRBV6-5	.	TRBJ2-1	TGTGCCAGCAGCCTCAGAGGGAACAATGAGCAGTTCTTC	CASSLRGNNEQFF
.	TRBV28	.	TRBJ1-1	TGTGCCAGCAGCTTCCGAGGGAGCGGCACTGAAGCTTTCTTT	CASSFRGSGTEAFF
.	TRBV10-1	TRBD2	TRBJ2-6	TGCGCCAGCAGTGAAGGCCCCCGCGACCCCAGCGGGAGGGCCTCTGGGGCCAACGTCCTGACTTTC	CASSEGPRDPSGRASGANVLTF
once	TRBV30	TRBD2	TRBJ2-7	TGTGCCTGGAGTAGGATTAGCGGGAGATCCTACGAGCAGTACTTC	CAWSRISGRSYEQYF
.	TRBV5-1	TRBD1	TRBJ2-6	TGCGCCAGCAGCTTCTCGACAGGGCCCCTCTCTGGGGCCAACGTCCTGACTTTC	CASSFSTGPLSGANVLTF
.	TRBV27	TRBD2	TRBJ2-7	TGTGCCAGCAGGGGTCTAGCGGGACTTTCCTACGAGCAGTACTTC	CASRGLAGLSYEQYF
.	TRBV6-9	.	TRBJ2-6	TGTGCCAGCAGTTACCTACAGGCCTCCGGGGCCAACGTCCTGACTTTC	CASSYLQASGANVLTF
.	TRBV2	.	TRBJ2-7	TGTGCCTTAAGTACAGGAATATCTCCCTACGAGCAGTACTTC	CALSTGISPYEQYF
.	TRBV27	.	TRBJ2-1	TGTGCCAGCAGTTTACTAAAGGGACAACTGAATGAGCAGTTCTTC	CASSLLKGQLNEQFF
.	TRBV7-2	.	TRBJ2-7	TGTGCCAGCAGCCCAGGCCCAAATGTCCCCGAGCAGTACTTC	CASSPGPNVPEQYF
few	TRBV7-2	TRBD1	TRBJ2-7	TGTGCCAGCAGCTTAGCGATGACAGGGGACTCCGAGCAGTACTTC	CASSLAMTGDSEQYF
.	TRBV14	.	TRBJ2-7	TGTGCCAGCAGCCTCCCGGGTCGGTACGAGCAGTACTTC	CASSLPGRYEQYF
.	TRBV6-5	.	TRBJ1-3	TGTGCCAGCAGTTTTCTAGCCAGTAGGGAAGGAAACACCATATATTTT	CASSFLASREGNTIYF
.	TRBV4-1	.	TRBJ2-3	TGCGCCAGCAGCCAAGCCTCTATTTCGGATACGCAGTATTTT	CASSQASISDTQYF
.	TRBV7-3	.	TRBJ2-5	TGTGCCAGCAGCTTAACAGCAGGGGTGGGGGAGACCCAGTACTTC	CASSLTAGVGETQYF
.	TRBV4-2	.	TRBJ2-1	TGTGCCAGCAGCCAAGATGGGCTGGCTTACAATGAGCAGTTCTTC	CASSQDGLAYNEQFF
few	TRBV7-3	.	TRBJ1-3	TGTGCCAGCAGCTTAACGCCGGGATCCTCCGGAAACACCATATATTTT	CASSLTPGSSGNTIYF
.	TRBV9	TRBD1	TRBJ1-1	TGTGCCAGCAGCGGGCCGGGACAGGGGATGAACACTGAAGCTTTCTTT	CASSGPGQGMNTEAFF
.	TRBV30	TRBD1	TRBJ2-7	TGTGCCTGGATACAGGGGACCCACGAGCAGTACTTC	CAWIQGTHEQYF
once	TRBV18	.	TRBJ1-1	TGTGCCAGCTCACCACAGGGACTGTCTGAAGCTTTCTTT	CASSPQGLSEAFF
.	TRBV4-1	TRBD1	TRBJ1-2	TGCGCCAGCAGCCCCGGGACAGGGAGTTATGGCTACACCTTC	CASSPGTGSYGYTF
.	TRBV2	TRBD1	TRBJ2-2	TGTGCCAGCGAGAACCAGGGGGCCACCGGGGAGCTGTTTTTT	CASENQGATGELFF
.	TRBV6-1	TRBD1	TRBJ1-4	TGTGCCAGCAGTGACGAGCTCACAGGGGGCGGACCACCGGATGAAAAACTGTTTTTT	CASSDELTGGGPPDEKLFF
once	TRBV11-2	.	TRBJ1-4	TGTGCCAGCAGCTTAGCTGGCGGACTGTTTTTT	CASSLAGGLFF
.	TRBV27	.	TRBJ1-1	TGTGCCAGCAGCCGTCACAGGGTAGGGACTGAAGCTTTCTTT	CASSRHRVGTEAFF
.	TRBV7-6	.	TRBJ2-7	TGTGCCAGCAGCTTAGGAACGGCCTACGAGCAGTACTTC	CASSLGTAYEQYF
.	TRBV5-8	.	TRBJ1-5	TGTGCCAGCAGCTTGGGACAGAGCAATCAGCCCCAGCATTTT	CASSLGQSNQPQHF
.	TRBV9	TRBD1	TRBJ2-3	TGTGCCAGCAGCGCAAGGACAGGGGCGACGGATACGCAGTATTTT	CASSARTGATDTQYF
.	TRBV7-2	.	TRBJ1-5	TGTGCCAGCAGCTTAGATCCCCTTTCTCAGCCCCAGCATTTT	CASSLDPLSQPQHF
.	TRBV5-5	TRBD2	TRBJ2-7	TGTGCCAGCAGCTTGTTTCGACTAGCGGAGACTTACGAGCAGTACTTC	CASSLFRLAETYEQYF
.	TRBV13	.	TRBJ2-1	TGTGCCAGCAGCTTTTCGGTCCAGGTGGAGCAGTTCTTC	CASSFSVQVEQFF
.	TRBV4-1	TRBD2	TRBJ2-2	TGCGCCAGCAGCCCCGGGAGGATCCAGACCGGGGAGCTGTTTTTT	CASSPGRIQTGELFF
.	TRBV5-1	TRBD1	TRBJ1-2	TGCGCCAGCAGCTTACCACAGGGGGGTGGTGGCTACACCTTC	CASSLPQGGGGYTF